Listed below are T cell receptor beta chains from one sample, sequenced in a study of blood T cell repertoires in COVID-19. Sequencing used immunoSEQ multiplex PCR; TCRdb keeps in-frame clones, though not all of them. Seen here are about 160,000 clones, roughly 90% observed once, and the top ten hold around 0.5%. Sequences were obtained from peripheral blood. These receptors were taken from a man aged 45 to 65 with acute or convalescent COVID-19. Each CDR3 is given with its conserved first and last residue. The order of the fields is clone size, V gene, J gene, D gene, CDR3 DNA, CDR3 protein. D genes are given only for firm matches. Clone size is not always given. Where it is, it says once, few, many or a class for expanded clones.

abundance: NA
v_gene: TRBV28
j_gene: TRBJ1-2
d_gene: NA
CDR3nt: TGTGCCAGCAGTATGGACATGGCGGTGGCAACGGTTGGCTACACCTTC
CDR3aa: CASSMDMAVATVGYTF

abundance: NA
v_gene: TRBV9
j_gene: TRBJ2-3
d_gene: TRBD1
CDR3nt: TGTGCCAGCAGCGTAGCAGGGGGCGAAGATACGCAGTATTTT
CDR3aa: CASSVAGGEDTQYF

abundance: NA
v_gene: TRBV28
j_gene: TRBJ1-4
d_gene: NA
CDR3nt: TGTGCCAGCAGTTTATTCGATGTTAGTGAACGGGAAAAACTGTTTTTT
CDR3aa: CASSLFDVSEREKLFF

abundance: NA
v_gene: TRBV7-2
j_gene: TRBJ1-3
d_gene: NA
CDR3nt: TGTGCCAGCAGGGACAGCTCTGGAAACACCATATATTTT
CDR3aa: CASRDSSGNTIYF

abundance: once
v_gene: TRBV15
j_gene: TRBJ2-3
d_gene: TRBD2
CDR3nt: TGTGCCACCAGCAGAGTGATTGTCGTGACTAGCGGAGGCACAGATACGCAGTATTTT
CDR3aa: CATSRVIVVTSGGTDTQYF

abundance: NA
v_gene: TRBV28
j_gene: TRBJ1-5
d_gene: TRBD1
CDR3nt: TGTGCCAGCAGCAGGACAGGGGGCGGAAATCAGCCCCAGCATTTT
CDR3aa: CASSRTGGGNQPQHF

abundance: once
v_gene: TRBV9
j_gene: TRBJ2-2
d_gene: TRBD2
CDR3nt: TGTGCCAGCGGGGAGGGCCGGAACACCGGGGAGCTGTTTTTT
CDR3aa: CASGEGRNTGELFF

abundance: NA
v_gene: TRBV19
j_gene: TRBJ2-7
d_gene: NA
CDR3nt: TGTGCCAGTAGTCAGACAGGAACATCCTACGAGCAGTACTTC
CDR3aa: CASSQTGTSYEQYF

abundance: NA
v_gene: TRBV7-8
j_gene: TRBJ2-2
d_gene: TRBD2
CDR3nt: TGTGCCAGCAGCTTAGATGAGGGACTAGCGGGGCGCACCGGGGAGCTGTTTTTT
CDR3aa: CASSLDEGLAGRTGELFF

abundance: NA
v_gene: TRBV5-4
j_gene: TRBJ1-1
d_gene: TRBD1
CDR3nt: TGTGCCAGCGCGGGACAGCAGAACACTGAAGCTTTCTTT
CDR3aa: CASAGQQNTEAFF

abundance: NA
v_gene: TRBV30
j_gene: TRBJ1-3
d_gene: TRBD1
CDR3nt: TGTGCCTGGAGTACAGGGGGCATGGGAAACACCATATATTTT
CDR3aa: CAWSTGGMGNTIYF

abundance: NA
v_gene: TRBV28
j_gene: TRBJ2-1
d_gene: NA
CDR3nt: TGTGCCAGCAGATCCAGTGGCTATGAGCAGTTCTTC
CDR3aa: CASRSSGYEQFF

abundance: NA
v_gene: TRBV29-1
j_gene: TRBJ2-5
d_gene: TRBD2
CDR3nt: TGCAGCGTTTCTCGCGGGGGGGCATCAGAGACCCAGTACTTC
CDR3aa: CSVSRGGASETQYF

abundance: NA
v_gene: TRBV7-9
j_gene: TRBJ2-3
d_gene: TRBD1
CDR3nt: TGTGCCAGCAGCTTAGTGGGGACAGGGAAGGGAACAGATACGCAGTATTTT
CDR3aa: CASSLVGTGKGTDTQYF

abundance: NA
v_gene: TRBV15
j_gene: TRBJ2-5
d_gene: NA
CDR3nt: TGTGCCACCAGCAGAGATGTAGCCCAAGAGACCCAGTACTTC
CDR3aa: CATSRDVAQETQYF

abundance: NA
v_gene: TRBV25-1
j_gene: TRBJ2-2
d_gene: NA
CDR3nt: TGTGCCAGCAGTGGCACTGCCGGGGAGCTGTTTTTT
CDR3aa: CASSGTAGELFF

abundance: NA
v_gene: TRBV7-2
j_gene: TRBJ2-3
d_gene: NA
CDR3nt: TGTGCCAGCAGCTTTGTATATGTGACAGATACGCAGTATTTT
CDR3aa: CASSFVYVTDTQYF

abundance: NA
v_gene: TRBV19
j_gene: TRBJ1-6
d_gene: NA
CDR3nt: TGTGCCAGTAGTCCCACGATGTACAAGAGCGTTAATTCACCCCTCCACTTT
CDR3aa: CASSPTMYKSVNSPLHF

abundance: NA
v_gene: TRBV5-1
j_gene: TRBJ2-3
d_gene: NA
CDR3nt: TGCGCCAGCAGCTTGCAGCGAAACACAGATACGCAGTATTTT
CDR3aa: CASSLQRNTDTQYF

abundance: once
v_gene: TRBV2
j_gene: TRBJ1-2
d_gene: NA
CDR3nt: TGTGCCAGCAGAGAAATGACAGAAAACTATGGCTACACCTTC
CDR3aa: CASREMTENYGYTF

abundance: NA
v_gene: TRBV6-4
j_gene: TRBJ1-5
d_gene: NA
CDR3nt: TGTGCCAGCAGTGACGAGAGCGGGCAGCCCCAGCATTTT
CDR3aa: CASSDESGQPQHF

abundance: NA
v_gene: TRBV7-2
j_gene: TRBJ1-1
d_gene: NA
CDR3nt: TGTGCCAGCAGCGCGGGGGTCACTGAAGCTTTCTTT
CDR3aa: CASSAGVTEAFF

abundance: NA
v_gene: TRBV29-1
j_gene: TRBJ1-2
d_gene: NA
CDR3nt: TGCAGCGTTGGTGGGACTTCTCTCTATGGCTACACCTTC
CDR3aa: CSVGGTSLYGYTF

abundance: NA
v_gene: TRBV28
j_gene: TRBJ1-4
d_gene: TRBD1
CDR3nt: TGTGCCAGCAGTCCAATTATGGGGACAGGTCAAAATGAAAAACTGTTTTTT
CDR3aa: CASSPIMGTGQNEKLFF